This T cell receptor beta chain was documented in a study of blood T cells in healthy people across ages. Study conclusions and caveats: Significant beta diversity loss was already apparent by age approximately 37, declining roughly linearly. Possibly, changes in expanded clonotypes were confounded because donor CMV status was unknown. Greater diversity and more naive CD4+ cells were seen in long-lived donors than in aged donors.

Germline-derived CDR1 and CDR2 are LGHDT and YNNKEL (reference sequence). Trimming removed 4 bases from V and 9 bases from J, with 13 bases in between. CDR3 size: 13 residues. Alongside a J-beta primer mix, a sample-barcoded 5' primer served in a second PCR lasting about 7 to 11 cycles. Each cDNA molecule was tagged by a template-switch adaptor with 12 random nucleotides. TCRdb re-derived calls from the 5' RACE reads in MiXCR, one entry per CDR3 protein. The repertoire holds around 2 million distinct CDR3 sequences, with roughly two fifths as singletons. Of note for this clonotype: Its cognate antigen is unknown.

The receptor comes from a human donor in good health. Material for sequencing was blood. The genes are TRBV3-1 and TRBJ2-1, with D perhaps TRBD1 or TRBD2 (5 bases each). The CDR3 DNA reads as TGTGCCAGCAGCCCAGGGAGACCTGGTGAGCAGTTCTTC. Protein product: CASSPGRPGEQFF.